The 31 T cell receptor beta chains below all came from one sample that was sequenced in a study of blood T cell repertoires in COVID-19. The method was immunoSEQ multiplex PCR; TCRdb's version includes in-frame clones alone and lacks a portion of them. The table includes 65,000 to 95,000 clones, approximately 80% detected once. The sample was peripheral blood. Receptors originate from a woman between 45 and 60 years old with acute or convalescent COVID-19.

The rearrangement joins TRBV2 to TRBJ2-2; 9 positions match TRBD2. In germline, CDR1 is SNHLY, CDR2 FYNNEI. The CDR3 loop spans 13 amino acids. V lost 10 bases to trimming and J lost 3 bases; unmatched junction nucleotides: 3. The CDR3 loop reads CATGLAYTGELFF. The CDR3 bases are TGTGCCACCGGACTAGCGTACACCGGGGAGCTGTTTTTT.

The chain uses TRBV7-8 and TRBJ2-5; possibly TRBD1 for D (6 bases). The CDR3 spans 16 residues. V lost 5 bases and J lost 1, with 17 bases in between. Germline V gene data show CDR1 as SGHVS and CDR2 as FQNEAQ. The CDR3 nucleotides read TGTGCCAGCAGCCCCGGACACCGAGGGGGCCAAGAGACCCAGTACTTC. The encoded protein is CASSPGHRGGQETQYF.

The V gene is TRBV9, the J gene TRBJ2-7, with D uncertain. The V end lost 10 bases, the J end lost 4 bases, and 6 bases lay between the germline ends. The germline V gene encodes CDR1 SGDLS and CDR2 YYNGEE. The CDR3 has 9 residues. The CDR3 region has the DNA TGTGCCCCCCTATACGAGCAGTACTTC. It is translated as CAPLYEQYF.

V gene TRBV19 combines with J gene TRBJ2-7, with TRBD1 identical over 11 bases. The CDR3 spans 16 residues. The V segment lost 4 bases and the J segment 5 bases; nucleotides outside the gene matches: 10. Germline values: CDR1 LNHDA, CDR2 SQIVND (reference sequence). Here the CDR3 DNA reads TGTGCCAGTAGTACCAGAGGACAGGGGGCGAGAAACGAGCAGTACTTC. This encodes CASSTRGQGARNEQYF.

The chain recombines TRBV5-4 with TRBJ1-6; D possibly corresponds to TRBD1 (5 bases). The ends were cut back, 0 bases at V and 7 bases at J, with 8 bases in the middle. Germline lookup yields CDR1 SGHNT and CDR2 YYREEE (reference sequence). The length of the CDR3 is 14 residues. The CDR3 here is CASSLAAGNSPLHF. CDR3 nucleotides: TGTGCCAGCAGCTTGGCCGCAGGGAATTCACCCCTCCACTTT.

V and J are TRBV30 and TRBJ1-1, with TRBD1 as a possible D gene (6 bases). Germline values: CDR1 GTSNPN, CDR2 SVGIG (reference sequence). V was pared by 3 bases and J by 1 base, with 15 bases between. The CDR3 sequence is 15 residues long. Here the CDR3 DNA reads TGTGCCTGGAGGCCGAGGGGGGGTCCGAACACTGAAGCTTTCTTT. This sequence encodes CAWRPRGGPNTEAFF.

The V and J genes are TRBV30 and TRBJ2-1, with a weak D call TRBD2 (6 bases). With 3 bases removed from V and 5 bases from J, the gap between germline ends came to 14 bases. The CDR3 runs to 14 residues. Per germline, CDR1 GTSNPN and CDR2 SVGIG (reference sequence). CDR3 residues: CAWSLGDSNNEQFF. The CDR3 DNA reads as TGTGCCTGGAGCCTCGGGGACTCAAACAATGAGCAGTTCTTC.

This clone occurred once. V and J are TRBV7-2 and TRBJ1-4; TRBD1 is a possible D gene (6 bases). Germline V CDR1 and CDR2: SGHTA, FQGNSA. The CDR3 has 16 residues. The V end was cut by 5 bases, the J end by 8 bases, with 21 bases between. CDR3 nucleotides: TGTGCCAGCAGCCCAACGGGAGGGGGGCGCGGCGAAAAACTGTTTTTT. Residues: CASSPTGGGRGEKLFF.

V is TRBV4-1 and J is TRBJ2-5; 11 nucleotides align to TRBD2. J gave up 2 bases and V 1 base, and 9 bases lay outside the gene matches. In germline, CDR1 is MGHRA, CDR2 YSYEKL. The CDR3 has 18 amino acids. The CDR3 coding sequence is TGCGCCAGCAGCCAAGGAGATAGTCTAGCGGGGGGACAAGAGACCCAGTACTTC. Its translation: CASSQGDSLAGGQETQYF.

This clone is a singleton in its sample. This rearrangement joins TRBV7-3 to TRBJ2-2; perhaps TRBD2 as D (5 bases). V lost 4 bases, J lost 1 base, and 10 bases lay in between. The CDR3 spans 15 residues. The germline CDR1 and CDR2 sequences are SGHTA and FQGTGA. Here the CDR3 DNA reads TGTGCCAGCAGCTACCTAGGAGGGAACACCGGGGAGCTGTTTTTT. Translated, it gives CASSYLGGNTGELFF.

The chain combines TRBV5-4 with TRBJ1-2; D remains ambiguous. Trimming pared 0 bases from V and 8 bases from J, leaving 14 bases between. CDR1 is SGHNT and CDR2 is YYREEE in the germline V gene (reference sequence). This CDR3 contains 14 residues. The CDR3 DNA follows: TGTGCCAGCAGCTTGGACCCTAGAGAAACAGGCTACACCTTC. This gives the protein CASSLDPRETGYTF.

The chain carries TRBV18 and TRBJ1-1, with a weak D call TRBD1 (5 bases). Germline V CDR1 and CDR2: KGHSH, LQKENI. The germline V and J ends were trimmed by 1 base and 8 bases, with 17 bases remaining between them. This CDR3 is 15 amino acids long. The CDR3: CASSPQGSRAGEAFF. The CDR3 coding sequence is TGTGCCAGCTCACCACAGGGGTCCAGGGCGGGGGAAGCTTTCTTT.

CDR3 protein: CASSGAPTGWGSGNTIYF. The CDR3 coding sequence is TGTGCCAGCAGCGGAGCGCCGACAGGGTGGGGATCTGGAAACACCATATATTTT. The chain carries TRBV9 and TRBJ1-3; 7 bases are a match to TRBD1. Germline values: CDR1 SGDLS, CDR2 YYNGEE. V shed 3 bases, J shed 1 base, and the junction held 13 bases outside the gene matches. This CDR3 has 18 amino acids. Combining the CDR3 with reference TRBV9 and TRBJ1-3 gives the whole variable domain DSGVTQTPKHLITATGQRVTLRCSPRSGDLSVYWYQQSLDQGLQFLIQYYNGEERAKGNILERFSAQQFPDLHSELNLSSLELGDSALYFCASSGAPTGWGSGNTIYFGEGSWLTVV.

The rearrangement joins TRBV6-2 or TRBV6-3 to TRBJ2-1; 8 nucleotides align to TRBD2. Germline-derived CDR1 and CDR2 are MNHEY and SVGEGT. This CDR3 contains 16 residues. With 2 bases clipped from V and 1 base from J, the junction kept 4 bases outside the gene matches. CDR3 loop: CASSYGTRLSYNEQFF. The CDR3 DNA reads TGTGCCAGCAGTTACGGGACTAGACTATCCTACAATGAGCAGTTCTTC.

The CDR3 sequence: CASSPETTLIYF. The CDR3 DNA reads as TGTGCCAGCAGTCCCGAGACAACGTTAATATATTTT. This chain uses TRBV12-3 or TRBV12-4 with TRBJ1-3; no clear D. This CDR3 contains 12 residues. The V and J ends lost 5 bases and 13 bases respectively, with 15 bases between them.

The genes are TRBV5-4 and TRBJ1-2, with TRBD1 matching 7 bases. Germline values: CDR1 SGHNT, CDR2 YYREEE (reference sequence). The CDR3 sequence is 14 residues long. V trimming: 4 bases; J trimming: 1 base; junction bases outside the gene matches: 4. For the CDR3, the DNA is TGTGCCAGCAGCCCGGGACAGCTTAACTATGGCTACACCTTC. Translated, it gives CASSPGQLNYGYTF.

The rearrangement links TRBV28 to TRBJ1-2, with 8 bases lining up with TRBD1. The J segment lost 1 base and the V segment lost 7 bases, leaving 8 bases of the junction unmatched. CDR3 size: 15 residues. Germline V gene lookup returns CDR1 MDHEN and CDR2 SYDVKM. The CDR3 sequence: CASIPWDRINYGYTF. CDR3 in DNA: TGTGCCAGCATTCCCTGGGACAGGATTAACTATGGCTACACCTTC.

The chain joins TRBV2 to TRBJ1-6, with D perhaps matching TRBD1 (5 bases). CDR1 SNHLY and CDR2 FYNNEI come from the germline V gene. This CDR3 is built from 17 residues. With 3 bases removed from V and 8 bases from J, the gap between germline ends came to 20 bases. The CDR3 sequence: CASSDSPAGPGDSPLHF. CDR3 DNA sequence: TGTGCCAGCAGTGACTCCCCGGCGGGTCCGGGGGATTCACCCCTCCACTTT.

V gene TRBV27 combines with J gene TRBJ2-7; a weak D match, TRBD1 (6 bases). V gave up 5 bases and J gave up 3 bases, with 14 bases separating them. Germline V gives CDR1 MNHEY, CDR2 SMNVEV (reference sequence). CDR3 length: 14 amino acids. Here the CDR3 reads CASSKDSKYYEQYF. CDR3 nucleotides: TGTGCCAGCAGTAAGGACAGTAAATACTACGAGCAGTACTTC.

In DNA form, the CDR3 reads TGTGCCAGCAGCCTCCTGGCGGGAGTCAATGAGCAGTTCTTC. Amino acids: CASSLLAGVNEQFF. The chain uses TRBV27 and TRBJ2-1; TRBD2 agrees at 7 bases. This CDR3 has 14 amino acids. The germline V gene encodes CDR1 MNHEY and CDR2 SMNVEV (reference sequence). V shed 6 bases and J 6 bases; nucleotides not matched to a gene: 8.

For the CDR3, the DNA is TGTGCCAGCAGCTCCCATGACAGGGGGCGAGGGAACACTGAAGCTTTCTTT. Its protein is CASSSHDRGRGNTEAFF. The chain links TRBV5-6 to TRBJ1-1; TRBD1 matches at 10 bases. Germline V gene sequence: CDR1 SGHDT, CDR2 YYEEEE. J was trimmed by 1 base and V by 3 bases; bases with no gene match: 9. The CDR3 is 17 amino acids.

The chain couples TRBV19 to TRBJ2-1; 8 bases map to TRBD2. The CDR3 spans 15 residues. The V gene's germline CDR1 is LNHDA and CDR2 SQIVND (reference sequence). Germline trimming cut 3 bases from V and 8 bases from J; bases unmatched to any gene: 9. The CDR3, as DNA: TGTGCCAGTAGTATTTTGAGCGGGAGATCGGATGAGCAGTTCTTC. It is translated as CASSILSGRSDEQFF.

The CDR3 loop reads CATSDTGLAGGYNEQFF. CDR3 in DNA: TGTGCCACCAGTGACACGGGACTAGCGGGAGGTTACAATGAGCAGTTCTTC. The rearrangement uses TRBV24-1 and TRBJ2-1, with TRBD2 identical over 15 bases. Germline lookup yields CDR1 KGHDR and CDR2 SFDVKD. Unmatched junction bases numbered 4, after V lost 4 bases and J lost 4 bases. The CDR3 runs 17 residues.

A single count supports this clone. This chain links TRBV11-2 with TRBJ2-2; possible D gene TRBD1, 5 bases. The CDR3 is 15 residues long. The germline gives CDR1 SGHAT, CDR2 FQNNGV. V lost 1 base and J lost 0, with 6 bases in between. CDR3 nucleotides: TGTGCCAGCAGCTTAGCGACAGCGAACACCGGGGAGCTGTTTTTT. As protein: CASSLATANTGELFF.

This rearrangement joins TRBV7-2 to TRBJ1-5; 7 nucleotides agree with TRBD1. The CDR3 has 14 residues. The V gene's germline CDR1 is SGHTA and CDR2 FQGNSA. J lost 6 bases, V lost 5 bases, and 7 bases had no gene match. The CDR3 reads CASSPPGQFQPQHF. In DNA form, the CDR3 reads TGTGCCAGCAGCCCCCCGGGACAGTTTCAGCCCCAGCATTTT.

This chain uses TRBV6-2 or TRBV6-3 with TRBJ2-7, with a weak D call TRBD1 (5 bases). Germline lookup yields CDR1 MNHEY and CDR2 SVGEGT. The CDR3 is 15 residues long. V was cut by 0 bases and J by 2 bases, with 11 bases left in between. Here the CDR3 reads CASSYSRGMAYEQYF. The CDR3 DNA is TGTGCCAGCAGTTACTCTAGGGGAATGGCCTACGAGCAGTACTTC.

V gene TRBV7-2 combines with J gene TRBJ2-4; D perhaps matches TRBD1 (6 bases). Germline values: CDR1 SGHTA, CDR2 FQGNSA. With 3 bases removed from V and 9 bases from J, the gap between germline ends came to 15 bases. This CDR3 spans 14 amino acids. CDR3 sequence reads: CASSLTLGAGIQYF. CDR3 sequence (DNA): TGTGCCAGCAGCTTGACACTGGGGGCGGGCATTCAGTACTTC.

The chain uses TRBV3-1 (or the pseudogene TRBV3-2) and TRBJ1-6; weak D call: TRBD1 (5 bases). CDR1 LGHDT and CDR2 YNNKEL come from the germline V gene (reference sequence). With 2 bases removed from V and 10 bases from J, the gap between germline ends came to 6 bases. The CDR3 has 12 amino acids. The DNA of the CDR3 is TGTGCCAGCAGCCAAAAGGGGTCACCCCTCCACTTT. Protein sequence: CASSQKGSPLHF.

In nucleotides, the CDR3 is TGTGCCAGCAGCTTAATGGTGAGCTCTGGAAACACCATATATTTT. Residues: CASSLMVSSGNTIYF. The J gene is TRBJ1-3, the V gene TRBV7-9; D is unresolved. Germline CDR1 is SEHNR and CDR2 is FQNEAQ (reference sequence). The length of the CDR3 is 15 residues. Between the trimmed V and J ends, which lost 2 bases and 0 bases, there was a span of 8 bases.

This chain uses TRBV18 with TRBJ2-7; 9 nucleotides line up with TRBD2. The V and J ends lost 0 bases and 3 bases, in that order; junction bases with no gene match: 3. Germline assignment: CDR1 KGHSH and CDR2 LQKENI. The CDR3 is 15 residues long. CDR3 DNA sequence: TGTGCCAGCTCACCACCCGTTAGCGGGGGCTACGAGCAGTACTTC. Protein product: CASSPPVSGGYEQYF.

V is TRBV6-1 and J is TRBJ1-2, with 9 bases aligning to TRBD1. Germline lookup yields CDR1 MNHNS and CDR2 SASEGT. The CDR3 contains 14 residues. V trimming: 2 bases; J trimming: 5 bases; junction bases outside the gene matches: 3. The CDR3 DNA follows: TGTGCCAGCAGTGAAAGGACAGGGGTTTATGGCTACACCTTC. As protein: CASSERTGVYGYTF.